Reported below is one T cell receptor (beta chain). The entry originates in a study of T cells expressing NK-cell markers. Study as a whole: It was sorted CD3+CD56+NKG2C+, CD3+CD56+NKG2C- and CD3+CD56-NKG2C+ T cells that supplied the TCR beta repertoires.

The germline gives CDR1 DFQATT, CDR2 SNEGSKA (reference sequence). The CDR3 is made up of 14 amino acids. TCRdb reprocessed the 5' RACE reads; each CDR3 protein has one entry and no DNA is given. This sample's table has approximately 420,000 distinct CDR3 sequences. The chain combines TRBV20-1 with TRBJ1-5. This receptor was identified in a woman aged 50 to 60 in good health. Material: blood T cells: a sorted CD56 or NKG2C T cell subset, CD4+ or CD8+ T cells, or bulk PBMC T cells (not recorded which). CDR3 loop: CSARDSTSYQPQHF.